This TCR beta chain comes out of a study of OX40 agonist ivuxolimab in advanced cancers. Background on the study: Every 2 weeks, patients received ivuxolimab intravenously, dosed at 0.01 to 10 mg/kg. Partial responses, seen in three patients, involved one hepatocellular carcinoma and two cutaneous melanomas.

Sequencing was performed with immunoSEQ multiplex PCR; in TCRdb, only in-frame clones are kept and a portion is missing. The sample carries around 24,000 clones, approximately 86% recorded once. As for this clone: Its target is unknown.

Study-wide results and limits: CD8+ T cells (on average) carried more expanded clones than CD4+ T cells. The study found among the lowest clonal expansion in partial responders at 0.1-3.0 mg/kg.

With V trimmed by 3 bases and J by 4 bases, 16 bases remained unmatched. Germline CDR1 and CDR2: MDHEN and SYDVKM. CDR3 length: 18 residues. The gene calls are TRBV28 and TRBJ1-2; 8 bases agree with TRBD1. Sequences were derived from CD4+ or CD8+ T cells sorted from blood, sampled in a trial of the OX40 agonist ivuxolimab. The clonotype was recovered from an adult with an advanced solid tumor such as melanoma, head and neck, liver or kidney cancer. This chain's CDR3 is CASSLGQGASSRFYGYTF. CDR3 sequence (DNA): TGTGCCAGCAGTTTGGGGCAGGGGGCCTCATCGCGATTCTATGGCTACACCTTC.